The 7 T cell receptor beta chains presented below share a single source sample, sequenced in a study of shared clonotypes between healthy human individuals. The data were produced by immunoSEQ multiplex PCR, yet TCRdb's version contains in-frame clones alone and is incomplete. The profile shows some 900,000 clones, roughly 72% of them singletons. Sequences were obtained from memory CD4+ T cells sorted from blood. Subset meaning: CD45RA-negative fraction. Source of these receptors: a young man in good health.

The chain uses TRBV2 and TRBJ1-6, with 12 bases identical to TRBD1. The V gene's germline CDR1 is SNHLY and CDR2 FYNNEI. V gave up 0 bases and J gave up 7 bases; unmatched junction bases: 1. The CDR3 runs 16 residues. The CDR3 coding sequence is TGTGCCAGCAGTGAAGCTGGGACAGGGGGCAATTCACCCCTCCACTTT. It translates to CASSEAGTGGNSPLHF.

The genes are TRBV28 and TRBJ1-1; 9 bases are a match to TRBD1. CDR1 is MDHEN and CDR2 is SYDVKM in the germline V gene. J was trimmed by 9 bases and V by 6 bases; bases with no gene match: 20. CDR3 length equals 17 residues. CDR3: CASRTGGSGLYSEKAFF. CDR3 in DNA: TGTGCCAGCAGAACAGGGGGCAGTGGACTATACTCCGAAAAAGCTTTCTTT.

The chain employs TRBV5-1 and TRBJ1-1; a weak D match, TRBD1 (6 bases). Germline lookup yields CDR1 SGHRS and CDR2 YFSETQ. The CDR3 extends over 13 amino acids. Trimming left V 7 bases short and J 2 bases short, with 12 bases between. CDR3 protein: CASGRGTNTEAFF. In DNA, the CDR3 is TGCGCCAGCGGAAGAGGGACAAACACTGAAGCTTTCTTT.

The chain combines TRBV6-6 with TRBJ1-1, with no clear D. The CDR3 extends over 13 amino acids. In germline, CDR1 is MNHNY, CDR2 SVGAGI (reference sequence). V lost 5 bases, J lost 1 base, and 8 bases lay in between. The CDR3 is CASSLHTNTEAFF. The CDR3, as DNA: TGTGCCAGCAGTCTACACACGAACACTGAAGCTTTCTTT.

The chain carries TRBV4-3 and TRBJ2-1; 9 bases are a match to TRBD2. Germline values: CDR1 LGHNA, CDR2 YSLEER. V gave up 0 bases and J gave up 3 bases; unmatched junction bases: 9. The CDR3 sequence is 18 residues long. In nucleotides, the CDR3 is TGCGCCAGCAGCCAAGACCCTGCCCCTAGCGGGAACTACAATGAGCAGTTCTTC. It is translated as CASSQDPAPSGNYNEQFF.

The CDR3 coding sequence is TGTGCCAGCAGTCGTAGCGGGGGGTTCGCCGGGGAGCTGTTTTTT. As protein: CASSRSGGFAGELFF. The chain employs TRBV7-2 and TRBJ2-2, with TRBD2 matching 10 bases. The V segment lost 6 bases and the J segment 6 bases; nucleotides outside the gene matches: 7. Per the germline V gene, CDR1 is SGHTA and CDR2 is FQGNSA. CDR3 length equals 15 residues.

The CDR3 DNA is TGTGCCAGCGGAAGGAGACAGGCTTTCAATCAGCCCCAGCATTTT. It yields the protein CASGRRQAFNQPQHF. The rearrangement links TRBV6-1 to TRBJ1-5; the D gene is possibly TRBD1 (6 bases). In germline, CDR1 is MNHNS, CDR2 SASEGT. This CDR3 is 15 amino acids long. The V end was cut by 8 bases, the J end by 3 bases, with 17 bases between.